Listed below are T cell receptor beta chains from one sample, sequenced in a study of post-analysis software for immune sequencing data. MiXCR was run by TCRdb on the PCR reads, yielding one entry per CDR3 protein. The sample has roughly 670,000 distinct CDR3 sequences, more than 50% seen once; the top ten hold 10% to 12%. Sequenced sample: blood. The receptors originated from a girl aged 2-10 years with multiple sclerosis. CDR3s include the opening cysteine and the closing phenylalanine or tryptophan. A D gene is named only where the DNA matches it firmly. Expanded clones get a size class; other rows say once, few or many, or leave the size out.

v_call: TRBV5-1; clone_size: .; j_call: TRBJ2-3; d_call: TRBD2; cdr3_aa: CASSFTRLAGGGTDTQYF; cdr3_nt: TGCGCCAGCAGCTTCACTCGACTAGCGGGGGGTGGCACAGATACGCAGTATTTT
v_call: TRBV29-1; clone_size: few; j_call: TRBJ2-4; d_call: .; cdr3_aa: CSVEADQNIQYF; cdr3_nt: TGCAGCGTTGAGGCGGACCAAAACATTCAGTACTTC
v_call: TRBV29-1; clone_size: .; j_call: TRBJ2-1; d_call: TRBD2; cdr3_aa: CSVEDARGGDNEQFF; cdr3_nt: TGCAGCGTTGAAGATGCGCGCGGGGGGGACAATGAGCAGTTCTTC
v_call: TRBV10-3; clone_size: .; j_call: TRBJ2-3; d_call: .; cdr3_aa: CAISDPNRDRGTDTQYF; cdr3_nt: TGTGCCATCAGTGACCCTAACCGGGACCGAGGCACAGATACGCAGTATTTT
v_call: TRBV20-1; clone_size: .; j_call: TRBJ2-7; d_call: .; cdr3_aa: CSARAITPYEQYF; cdr3_nt: TGCAGTGCTAGAGCCATAACCCCCTACGAGCAGTACTTC
v_call: TRBV5-1; clone_size: .; j_call: TRBJ2-5; d_call: .; cdr3_aa: CASSLARGIQETQYF; cdr3_nt: TGCGCCAGCAGCTTGGCCAGGGGAATACAAGAGACCCAGTACTTC
v_call: TRBV7-2; clone_size: .; j_call: TRBJ2-3; d_call: .; cdr3_aa: CASSLGALSGGGPTDTQYF; cdr3_nt: TGTGCCAGCAGCTTAGGGGCCCTCTCTGGGGGGGGCCCCACAGATACGCAGTATTTT
v_call: TRBV29-1; clone_size: .; j_call: TRBJ2-3; d_call: .; cdr3_aa: CSVPKADTQYF; cdr3_nt: TGCAGCGTTCCCAAGGCAGATACGCAGTATTTT
v_call: TRBV10-1; clone_size: .; j_call: TRBJ2-7; d_call: TRBD2; cdr3_aa: CASSDHSGTDEQYF; cdr3_nt: TGCGCCAGCAGTGACCATAGCGGGACGGACGAGCAGTACTTC
v_call: TRBV2; clone_size: few; j_call: TRBJ2-4; d_call: .; cdr3_aa: CASRGTLAVAKNIQYF; cdr3_nt: TGTGCCAGCAGGGGGACCTTAGCAGTAGCCAAAAACATTCAGTACTTC
v_call: TRBV7-8; clone_size: once; j_call: TRBJ2-1; d_call: .; cdr3_aa: CASSWNGGTPRNEQFF; cdr3_nt: TGTGCCAGCAGCTGGAATGGGGGAACCCCGAGGAATGAGCAGTTCTTC
v_call: TRBV7-7; clone_size: .; j_call: TRBJ2-1; d_call: TRBD2; cdr3_aa: CASSPRRGDEQFF; cdr3_nt: TGTGCCAGCAGTCCCCGTCGGGGGGATGAGCAGTTCTTC
v_call: TRBV20-1; clone_size: many; j_call: TRBJ2-7; d_call: .; cdr3_aa: CSARGGDSSYEQYF; cdr3_nt: TGCAGTGCTAGAGGGGGGGACAGCTCCTACGAGCAGTACTTC